The rows below give T cell receptor beta chains drawn from one sample of a study of CXCR3-negative and CXCR3-positive naive CD8 T cells. TCRdb re-analyzed the 5' RACE reads; it lists each CDR3 protein once, without DNA. The repertoire shows nearly 90,000 distinct CDR3 sequences; the top ten hold roughly 0.89%. Sample: naive CXCR3+ CD8+ T cells from blood. These receptor sequences come from a human donor in good health. Some clones in this sample may be carry-over from other donors' samples. CDR3s include the opening cysteine and the closing phenylalanine or tryptophan. Each record gives: V gene, CDR3 length, J gene, CDR3 protein.

TRBV7-2	14	TRBJ2-1	CASSPTGRGNEQFF
TRBV4-2	18	TRBJ2-1	CASSQDPTQGIAYNEQFF
TRBV24-1	12	TRBJ1-2	CATLVQLYGYTF
TRBV14	17	TRBJ2-7	CASSQSLAGVNAYEQYF
TRBV28	15	TRBJ2-7	CASRADFDNSYEQYF
TRBV7-9	16	TRBJ2-1	CASSLGGGRHYNEQFF
TRBV5-6	14	TRBJ2-7	CASSLGSVTYEQYF
TRBV27	13	TRBJ2-1	CASTRSSYNEQFF
TRBV6-4	14	TRBJ2-2	CASSDGGNTGELFF
TRBV6-2/TRBV6-3	14	TRBJ2-1	CASSYGTNSNEQFF
TRBV5-1	14	TRBJ2-2	CASSEGVRTGELFF
TRBV13	16	TRBJ2-7	CASSYSGTGLAYEQYF
TRBV19	15	TRBJ2-1	CASSPGPGGYNEQFF
TRBV13	15	TRBJ2-7	CASSPGQAVTYEQYF
TRBV12-3/TRBV12-4	15	TRBJ2-5	CASSLSWRAQETQYF
TRBV6-2/TRBV6-3	11	TRBJ2-7	CASRGLGEQYF
TRBV5-1	12	TRBJ1-2	CASFAAHYGYTF
TRBV20-1	15	TRBJ2-1	CSASPSPGSYNEQFF
TRBV12-3/TRBV12-4	11	TRBJ1-1	CASTVGREAFF
TRBV29-1	15	TRBJ2-3	CSAPPRDRVGDTQYF
TRBV9	15	TRBJ1-5	CASSVRGFPNQPQHF
TRBV9	14	TRBJ2-7	CASSPPDRDYEQYF
TRBV29-1	17	TRBJ2-3	CSVEDLPRAGASDTQYF
TRBV20-1	14	TRBJ2-7	CSASWREETYEQYF
TRBV9	17	TRBJ1-2	CASSVGSGLLNNYGYTF
TRBV28	15	TRBJ2-5	CASSFDSDFLETQYF
TRBV5-1	15	TRBJ2-7	CASSLGLGGTYEQYF
TRBV12-3/TRBV12-4	14	TRBJ2-7	CASSFQEAPYEQYF
TRBV4-2	14	TRBJ2-3	CASSQAGVSDTQYF
TRBV12-3/TRBV12-4	15	TRBJ1-1	CASTLVGTPSAEAFF
TRBV9	14	TRBJ1-6	CASSVGDTNSPLRF
TRBV10-3	13	TRBJ2-7	CAISDSRTYEQYF
TRBV20-1	14	TRBJ2-1	CSATGTRAYNEQFF
TRBV29-1	13	TRBJ1-4	CSVEPVSNEKLFF
TRBV21-1	16	TRBJ2-7	CASSRIWAGRSYEQYF
TRBV29-1	15	TRBJ2-7	CSVVPGGTPIYEQYF
TRBV5-1	13	TRBJ2-1	CASSTSGLNEQFF
TRBV7-9	16	TRBJ2-1	CASSLDGLATNNEQFF
TRBV29-1	12	TRBJ2-7	CSIGTGDYEQYF
TRBV21-1	16	TRBJ2-2	CASSKGVGGLAGELFF
TRBV6-5	15	TRBJ2-1	CASSYSRTGGNEQFF
TRBV5-6	12	TRBJ2-3	CASSQGFDTQYF
TRBV3-1	15	TRBJ2-3	CASSQGSGVEDTQYF
TRBV6-2/TRBV6-3	12	TRBJ2-2	CASSYAVGELFF
TRBV7-9	15	TRBJ2-5	CASSLRDSLSKTQYF
TRBV7-2	16	TRBJ2-3	CASSSEGTPYTDTQYF
TRBV7-2	12	TRBJ2-5	CASSLFLARVEF
TRBV5-1	16	TRBJ1-5	CASSRDRDRSNQPQHF
TRBV7-2	12	TRBJ2-1	CASSQTRDKQFF
TRBV29-1	13	TRBJ1-1	CSVVTDRGTEAFF
TRBV5-4	13	TRBJ1-2	CAREWRTGNGYTF
TRBV6-5	11	TRBJ1-1	CASSYSGEAFF
TRBV11-2	14	TRBJ2-2	CASSFRGDTGELFF